These 7 T cell receptor beta chains came from one sample sequenced in a study of cytotoxic CD8 clonotypes in ibrutinib-treated CLL. TCRdb's copy holds only in-frame clones and misses some; the assay was immunoSEQ multiplex PCR. The sample has around 33,000 clones; approximately 69% are singletons. This sample comprised PBMCs, obtained before ibrutinib treatment. These receptors were collected from a human donor with chronic lymphocytic leukemia.

This chain connects TRBV28 to TRBJ1-6; unclear D gene. The CDR3 loop spans 13 amino acids. Trimming removed 7 bases from V and 5 bases from J, with 9 bases in between. Looked up from germline, CDR1 is MDHEN and CDR2 is SYDVKM. The CDR3 reads CASKGGHNSPLHF. The CDR3 DNA is TGTGCCAGCAAGGGAGGCCATAATTCACCCCTCCACTTT.

This chain joins TRBV7-2 and TRBJ2-7; TRBD1 aligns across 11 bases. Germline V gives CDR1 SGHTA, CDR2 FQGNSA. Trimming took 3 bases from V and 7 from J; bases not matched to a gene: 5. The CDR3 runs to 14 residues. CDR3 loop: CASSLDRGRVEQYF. CDR3 bases: TGTGCCAGCAGCTTGGACAGGGGGCGGGTGGAGCAGTACTTC.

The rearrangement uses TRBV9 and TRBJ1-4; 8 bases map to TRBD1. The germline V gene encodes CDR1 SGDLS and CDR2 YYNGEE. The CDR3 is made up of 18 amino acids. Trimming removed 0 bases from V and 7 bases from J; junction bases left unmatched: 14. The CDR3 protein is CASSVDPLPGGAGEKLFF. Here the CDR3 DNA reads TGTGCCAGCAGCGTAGACCCTCTCCCAGGGGGCGCAGGTGAAAAACTGTTTTTT.

V usage is TRBV7-3 and J usage is TRBJ2-6; D uncertain. The CDR3 covers 18 residues. V lost 1 base and J 0 bases, leaving 13 bases between the germline ends. Germline V gene data show CDR1 as SGHTA and CDR2 as FQGTGA. Here the CDR3 reads CASSLKPQMSSGANVLTF. In DNA form, the CDR3 reads TGTGCCAGCAGCTTAAAGCCCCAGATGAGCTCTGGGGCCAACGTCCTGACTTTC.

A few counts support this clone. The chain links TRBV10-3 to TRBJ2-3; 8 nucleotides align to TRBD2. The V gene's germline CDR1 is ENHRY and CDR2 SYGVKD. This CDR3 has 16 residues. Trimming cost V 8 bases and J 4 bases; bases outside gene matches: 14. The CDR3 loop reads CAIARVAGGGADTQYF. The DNA of the CDR3 is TGTGCCATCGCTAGAGTGGCGGGGGGCGGCGCAGATACGCAGTATTTT.

The chain joins TRBV5-1 to TRBJ1-6; D might be TRBD1 (5 bases). Germline V gene lookup returns CDR1 SGHRS and CDR2 YFSETQ. Trimming took off 4 bases at V and 7 bases at J, with 12 bases between the two ends. The length of the CDR3 is 14 residues. This chain's CDR3 is CASSNRDGNSPLHF. DNA of the CDR3: TGCGCCAGCAGCAACCGGGACGGAAATTCACCCCTCCACTTT.

The V gene is TRBV27, the J gene TRBJ1-6, with 9 bases that match TRBD1. The CDR3 extends over 16 amino acids. Germline V gives CDR1 MNHEY, CDR2 SMNVEV (reference sequence). After removal of 4 bases from V and 7 bases from J, the junction contained 8 bases not matched to a gene. The CDR3 reads CASSYEPGQGNSPLHF. The CDR3 region has the DNA TGTGCCAGCAGTTATGAGCCGGGACAGGGAAATTCACCCCTCCACTTT.